Presented here are 31 T cell receptor beta chains from one specimen sequenced in a study of control samples from healthy donors and cancer patients. Sequencing used immunoSEQ multiplex PCR; TCRdb keeps in-frame clones, though not all of them. The sample records about 220,000 clones, roughly 94% being singletons. The sequencing input was blood. Receptor source: a man over 45 in good health.

This chain joins TRBV27 and TRBJ1-2; 7 bases match TRBD1. The V gene's germline CDR1 is MNHEY and CDR2 SMNVEV (reference sequence). Germline trimming cut 6 bases from V and 6 bases from J; bases unmatched to any gene: 13. CDR3 length equals 15 residues. The CDR3 loop is CASSRSITGVDGYTF. The CDR3 nucleotides read TGTGCCAGCAGCCGAAGTATCACAGGGGTTGATGGCTACACCTTC.

CDR3 DNA sequence: TGTGCCTGGACTCTCGCCCCAAATTCACCCCTCCACTTT. Translated, it gives CAWTLAPNSPLHF. The chain has TRBV30 and TRBJ1-6, with unresolved D. Per the germline V gene, CDR1 is GTSNPN and CDR2 is SVGIG (reference sequence). This CDR3 has 13 amino acids. The V end was cut by 4 bases, the J end by 7 bases, with 11 bases between.

In its sample, this clone was seen once. The gene calls are TRBV18 and TRBJ1-6; 9 bases are shared with TRBD1. The CDR3 length is 16 residues. With 4 bases clipped from V and 4 bases from J, the junction kept 5 bases outside the gene matches. Germline assignment: CDR1 KGHSH and CDR2 LQKENI. CDR3 bases: TGTGCCAGCTCACAGGGGACAGGGACTTATAATTCACCCCTCCACTTT. This sequence encodes CASSQGTGTYNSPLHF.

The chain uses TRBV4-1 and TRBJ2-5, with D possibly being TRBD1 or TRBD2 (5 bases each). CDR3 length: 13 amino acids. CDR1 is MGHRA, CDR2 YSYEKL, per germline. V was pared by 3 bases and J by 5 bases, with 10 bases between. The CDR3 DNA reads as TGCGCCAGCAGCCAGCTTTGGGGGGAGACCCAGTACTTC. Residues: CASSQLWGETQYF.

The J gene is TRBJ1-2, the V gene TRBV11-2, with a tentative D call TRBD1 (6 bases). Trimming shortened V by 5 bases and J by 5 bases, and 6 bases separated the two germline ends. The length of the CDR3 is 11 residues. From germline, CDR1 is SGHAT and CDR2 FQNNGV. The CDR3 sequence is CASSQGYGYTF. In DNA form, the CDR3 reads TGTGCCAGCAGCCAGGGGTATGGCTACACCTTC. Based on the CDR3 plus reference TRBV11-2 and TRBJ1-2, the full variable domain is EAGVAQSPRYKIIEKRQSVAFWCNPISGHATLYWYQQILGQGPKLLIQFQNNGVVDDSQLPKDRFSAERLKGVDSTLKIQPAKLEDSAVYLCASSQGYGYTFGSGTRLTVV.

V is TRBV6-2 or TRBV6-3 and J is TRBJ2-7, with 9 nucleotides matching TRBD1. The CDR3 has 14 residues. V lost 6 bases and J lost 2; bases outside the gene matches: 5. CDR1 MNHEY and CDR2 SVGEGT come from the germline V gene. CDR3 nucleotide sequence: TGTGCCAGCAGCCGGGGACAGGGTACCTACGAGCAGTACGTC. This gives the protein CASSRGQGTYEQYV.

This chain joins TRBV28 and TRBJ1-1; D might be TRBD1 (5 bases). The V gene lost 6 bases and the J gene lost 5 bases, with 22 bases spanning the gap. CDR1 and CDR2 (germline): MDHEN, SYDVKM. CDR3 length equals 16 residues. DNA for the CDR3: TGTGCCAGCAGCCCCCGGTGGGGGACCGGCCGGACTGAAGCTTTCTTT. Translated, it gives CASSPRWGTGRTEAFF.

This chain joins TRBV29-1 and TRBJ2-5; D ambiguous. The V gene lost 7 bases and the J gene lost 2 bases, with 14 bases spanning the gap. The CDR3 runs to 13 residues. Germline values: CDR1 SQVTM, CDR2 ANQGSEA. This chain's CDR3 is CSAADRGQETQYF. CDR3 nucleotides: TGCAGCGCCGCCGACCGAGGACAAGAGACCCAGTACTTC.

The sample holds a few counts of this clone. The rearrangement uses TRBV7-3 and TRBJ2-7; 11 bases are a match to TRBD2. The CDR3 loop spans 15 amino acids. Unmatched junction bases numbered 4, after V lost 6 bases and J lost 0 bases. Per the germline V gene, CDR1 is SGHTA and CDR2 is FQGTGA. DNA of the CDR3: TGTGCCAGCAGTCCTAGCGGGGGGACCTCCTACGAGCAGTACTTC. This codes for CASSPSGGTSYEQYF.

V gene TRBV28 combines with J gene TRBJ1-1; TRBD1 is a possible D gene (6 bases). Germline CDR1 and CDR2: MDHEN and SYDVKM. V was shortened by 8 bases and J by 5 bases, with 15 bases between the two germline ends. The length of the CDR3 is 13 residues. This chain's CDR3 is CASWGHGPTEAFF. CDR3 DNA sequence: TGTGCCAGCTGGGGGCACGGCCCGACTGAAGCTTTCTTT.

The chain uses TRBV10-1 and TRBJ1-1; D is uncertain. Per germline, CDR1 WNHNN and CDR2 SYGVQD (reference sequence). The CDR3 has 13 residues. V was pared by 0 bases and J by 3 bases, with 5 bases between. The CDR3 DNA sequence: TGCGCCAGCAGTGAGTCAGATTACACTGAAGCTTTCTTT. This translates into CASSESDYTEAFF.

The gene calls are TRBV5-8 and TRBJ2-1, with 8 positions matching TRBD1. Germline CDR1 and CDR2: SGHTS and YDEGEE. V was pared by 2 bases and J by 7 bases, with 11 bases of the junction left unmatched. The length of the CDR3 is 16 residues. In DNA form, the CDR3 reads TGTGCCAGCAGCTTTCGGACAGGGATGTTTTCGAATGAGCAGTTCTTC. Translated: CASSFRTGMFSNEQFF.

The rearrangement links TRBV6-5 to TRBJ1-2; no firm D call. V was pared by 4 bases and J by 8 bases, with 14 bases between. The CDR3 covers 13 residues. CDR1 and CDR2 (germline): MNHEY, SVGAGI. CDR3 in DNA: TGTGCCAGCAGTTCCCTGAGCTCTTCCGGCTACACCTTC. Translated, it gives CASSSLSSSGYTF.

The V and J genes are TRBV7-2 and TRBJ2-3; D unresolved. Trimming removed 5 bases from V and 0 bases from J, with 6 bases in between. The CDR3 runs to 13 residues. Germline-derived CDR1 and CDR2 are SGHTA and FQGNSA. Here the CDR3 reads CASSPDSTDTQYF. In DNA form, the CDR3 reads TGTGCCAGCAGCCCCGACAGCACAGATACGCAGTATTTT. The entire variable domain, with the rest obtained from reference TRBV7-2 and TRBJ2-3, is as follows: GAGVSQSPSNKVTEKGKDVELRCDPISGHTALYWYRQSLGQGLEFLIYFQGNSAPDKSGLPSDRFSAERTGGSVSTLTIQRTQQEDSAVYLCASSPDSTDTQYFGPGTRLTVL.

V usage is TRBV30 and J usage is TRBJ2-7; 10 bases line up with TRBD1. After removal of 1 base from V and 5 bases from J, the junction contained 2 bases not matched to a gene. Germline assignment: CDR1 GTSNPN and CDR2 SVGIG (reference sequence). The CDR3 sequence is 13 residues long. The CDR3 region is CAWSGDRGNEQYF. CDR3 nucleotides: TGTGCCTGGAGTGGGGACAGGGGTAACGAGCAGTACTTC.

The DNA of the CDR3 is TGCGCCAGCAGCGCGGGACAGGGTACTGGGGCCAACGTCCTGACTTTC. It is translated as CASSAGQGTGANVLTF. J is TRBJ2-6 and V is TRBV5-1, with 9 nucleotides matching TRBD1. With 4 bases clipped from V and 2 bases from J, the junction kept 4 bases outside the gene matches. Germline CDR1 is SGHRS and CDR2 is YFSETQ. The CDR3 covers 16 residues.

The chain is built from TRBV28 and TRBJ1-5; D might be TRBD1 (6 bases). The V and J ends lost 3 bases and 3 bases respectively, with 12 bases between them. The germline CDR1 and CDR2 sequences are MDHEN and SYDVKM. The CDR3 totals 15 residues. CDR3 bases: TGTGCCAGCAGTTTTGGCAGGGGCTTCAATCAGCCCCAGCATTTT. This sequence encodes CASSFGRGFNQPQHF. Filled out from reference TRBV28 and TRBJ1-5, the complete variable domain reads DVKVTQSSRYLVKRTGEKVFLECVQDMDHENMFWYRQDPGLGLRLIYFSYDVKMKEKGDIPEGYSVSREKKERFSLILESASTNQTSMYLCASSFGRGFNQPQHFGDGTRLSIL.

The chain uses TRBV10-3 and TRBJ1-2; TRBD1 aligns across 7 bases. The CDR3 contains 15 residues. Unmatched junction bases numbered 11, after V lost 10 bases and J lost 0 bases. Germline V CDR1 and CDR2: ENHRY, SYGVKD. The CDR3 loop is CASFDRELTNYGYTF. CDR3 nucleotides: TGTGCCAGCTTTGACAGGGAACTCACTAACTATGGCTACACCTTC.

The chain joins TRBV27 to TRBJ1-6; maybe TRBD1 (5 bases). The CDR3 contains 14 residues. Germline V gene sequence: CDR1 MNHEY, CDR2 SMNVEV (reference sequence). Trimming cost V 2 bases and J 7 bases, with 9 bases left between them. CDR3 sequence reads: CASSLGASNSPLHF. In DNA, the CDR3 is TGTGCCAGCAGTTTAGGGGCTTCGAATTCACCCCTCCACTTT.

V is TRBV5-1 and J is TRBJ2-4; TRBD2 matches 7 bases. Germline CDR1 reads SGHRS; CDR2 reads YFSETQ. V lost 1 base to trimming and J lost 0 bases; unmatched junction nucleotides: 1. This CDR3 contains 15 residues. The CDR3 coding sequence is TGCGCCAGCAGCTTGTCGGGGGGAGCCAAAAACATTCAGTACTTC. Translated, it gives CASSLSGGAKNIQYF. Together with reference TRBV5-1 and TRBJ2-4, the CDR3 gives the full variable domain: KAGVTQTPRYLIKTRGQQVTLSCSPISGHRSVSWYQQTPGQGLQFLFEYFSETQRNKGNFPGRFSGRQFSNSRSEMNVSTLELGDSALYLCASSLSGGAKNIQYFGAGTRLSVL.

The rearrangement links TRBV6-1 to TRBJ1-1; D gene unclear. Trimming removed 1 base at V and 2 bases at J, with 11 bases between. The CDR3 extends over 15 amino acids. CDR1 and CDR2 (germline): MNHNS, SASEGT. For the CDR3, the DNA is TGTGCCAGCAGTGAAGAGACCTGGGCAAACACTGAAGCTTTCTTT. It yields the protein CASSEETWANTEAFF.

The chain carries TRBV9 and TRBJ2-5; 9 nucleotides agree with TRBD1. The trim removed 2 bases at V and 2 bases at J, leaving 4 bases unmatched. The length of the CDR3 is 15 residues. Germline V gene sequence: CDR1 SGDLS, CDR2 YYNGEE. The DNA for the CDR3 is TGTGCCAGCAGCGTGGGGACAGGGCAACAAGAGACCCAGTACTTC. Encoded protein: CASSVGTGQQETQYF.

V gene TRBV19 combines with J gene TRBJ1-1, with 8 bases fitting TRBD1. The junction had 7 bases not matched to a gene; V was cut back by 1 base and J by 3 bases. CDR3 length: 16 amino acids. In germline, CDR1 is LNHDA, CDR2 SQIVND (reference sequence). CDR3 region: CASSIGGTGSHTEAFF. The CDR3 bases are TGTGCCAGTAGTATAGGGGGGACAGGTTCCCACACTGAAGCTTTCTTT.

This clone showed up just once. The chain joins TRBV21-1 to TRBJ2-7. TRBV21-1 is a listed pseudogene. The CDR3 is made up of 12 amino acids. In nucleotides, the CDR3 is TGTGCCAGCAGCCTTTTGCTCTACGAGCAGTACGTC. Translated, it gives CASSLLLYEQYV.

This rearrangement joins TRBV6-2 or TRBV6-3 to TRBJ2-1; D call uncertain. The V gene lost 0 bases and the J gene lost 6 bases, with 6 bases spanning the gap. Germline V lookup: CDR1 MNHEY, CDR2 SVGEGT. CDR3 length: 13 amino acids. CDR3 in DNA: TGTGCCAGCAGTTACTCCGTGGGCAATGAGCAGTTCTTC. Amino acid sequence: CASSYSVGNEQFF.

The chain links TRBV2 to TRBJ1-5; D unclear. Per the germline V gene, CDR1 is SNHLY and CDR2 is FYNNEI. The CDR3 length is 14 residues. Trimming pared 6 bases from V and 6 bases from J, leaving 15 bases between. CDR3 loop: CASRYEAVGQPQHF. Here the CDR3 DNA reads TGTGCCAGCAGGTATGAAGCAGTTGGTCAGCCCCAGCATTTT.

The CDR3: CASSFMDPDEQFF. CDR3 in DNA: TGTGCCAGCAGTTTCATGGACCCGGATGAGCAGTTCTTC. The chain links TRBV12-3 or TRBV12-4 to TRBJ2-1; D gene uncertain. Trimming pared 3 bases from V and 8 bases from J, leaving 11 bases between. This CDR3 has 13 amino acids.

This clone was observed once. The rearrangement uses TRBV7-3 and TRBJ1-1, with 8 bases identical to TRBD1. Germline-derived CDR1 and CDR2 are SGHTA and FQGTGA. The CDR3 has 15 amino acids. V lost 6 bases and J lost 5; bases outside the gene matches: 11. The chain's CDR3 is CASSPTGGKGTEAFF. CDR3 nucleotide sequence: TGTGCCAGCAGTCCTACAGGGGGAAAAGGAACTGAAGCTTTCTTT.

The chain links TRBV9 to TRBJ2-5, with TRBD2 identical over 8 bases. The germline CDR1 and CDR2 sequences are SGDLS and YYNGEE. This CDR3 has 16 amino acids. Losses at the gene ends were 0 bases for V and 4 bases for J; bases not matched to a gene: 8. The CDR3 bases are TGTGCCAGCAGCGTAGGGGCGGGGGGCCCACCAGAGACCCAGTACTTC. It encodes CASSVGAGGPPETQYF.

This clone was recorded once. The rearrangement uses TRBV4-1 and TRBJ1-4; D remains unclear. The CDR3 runs to 16 residues. Trimming removed 0 bases from V and 3 bases from J, with 11 bases in between. CDR1 is MGHRA, CDR2 YSYEKL, per germline. The CDR3 here is CASSQDFVRSNEKLFF. CDR3 DNA sequence: TGCGCCAGCAGCCAAGATTTCGTTCGGTCTAATGAAAAACTGTTTTTT.

This clone was seen a single time. The chain recombines TRBV30 with TRBJ1-3; TRBD1 is a possible D gene (6 bases). The germline V gene encodes CDR1 GTSNPN and CDR2 SVGIG (reference sequence). Trimming took off 2 bases at V and 3 bases at J, with 11 bases between the two ends. The CDR3 runs 14 residues. The CDR3 bases are TGTGCCTGGAGTAACAGGGATCGTGGAAACACCATATATTTT. It yields the protein CAWSNRDRGNTIYF.